Each of the 15 T cell receptor beta chains below was sequenced from the same sample in a study of blood T cell repertoires in COVID-19. Produced via immunoSEQ multiplex PCR; TCRdb's table is partial and in-frame only. Of 130,000 to 150,000 clones listed, roughly 87% are singletons. Sequenced input: peripheral blood. The receptors derive from a man in his sixties or seventies with acute or convalescent COVID-19.

The rearrangement uses TRBV5-8 and TRBJ2-1; 9 bases are shared with TRBD1. Germline assignment: CDR1 SGHTS and CDR2 YDEGEE. The CDR3 runs to 16 residues. The ends lost 4 bases at V and 6 bases at J; junction bases unmatched: 11. Here the CDR3 DNA reads TGTGCCAGCAGCGGCCCGACAGGGGGATTCTCCAATGAGCAGTTCTTC. Amino acids: CASSGPTGGFSNEQFF.

The chain recombines TRBV18 with TRBJ1-5; no reliable D call. The V gene's germline CDR1 is KGHSH and CDR2 LQKENI. V was trimmed by 2 bases and J by 7 bases, leaving 9 bases between them. The CDR3 contains 13 residues. The CDR3 is CASSPEAEQPQHF. The CDR3 DNA sequence: TGTGCCAGCTCACCAGAGGCGGAACAGCCCCAGCATTTT.

The chain carries TRBV3-1 (or the pseudogene TRBV3-2) and TRBJ2-3; 10 nucleotides agree with TRBD2. Germline V gene data show CDR1 as LGHDT and CDR2 as YNNKEL (reference sequence). The length of the CDR3 is 16 residues. J was trimmed by 1 base and V by 2 bases; bases with no gene match: 3. The CDR3 region has the DNA TGTGCCAGCAGCCAACTAGCGGGAGTGGGCACAGATACGCAGTATTTT. This gives the protein CASSQLAGVGTDTQYF.

This sequence joins TRBV18 and TRBJ1-6; 9 nucleotides align to TRBD1. This CDR3 spans 14 amino acids. Germline trimming cut 6 bases from V and 5 bases from J; bases unmatched to any gene: 2. From germline, CDR1 is KGHSH and CDR2 LQKENI. CDR3 sequence reads: CASSRDRDNSPLHF. DNA of the CDR3: TGTGCCAGCTCCCGGGACAGGGATAATTCACCCCTCCACTTT.

The CDR3 region has the DNA TGTGCCAGCTCACCCAATCAGCGGGAGGCCACAGATACGCAGTATTTT. Protein: CASSPNQREATDTQYF. The J gene is TRBJ2-3, the V gene TRBV18, with 9 bases matching TRBD2. V shed 3 bases, J shed 2 bases, and the junction held 6 bases outside the gene matches. Germline V gives CDR1 KGHSH, CDR2 LQKENI. This CDR3 is built from 16 residues.

The chain combines TRBV27 with TRBJ2-5; D perhaps matches TRBD1 (6 bases). Germline values: CDR1 MNHEY, CDR2 SMNVEV (reference sequence). The V and J ends lost 2 bases and 4 bases respectively, with 14 bases between them. The CDR3 consists of 15 residues. CDR3 in DNA: TGTGCCAGCAGTTTAAGGGGGATTGTTGGAGAGACCCAGTACTTC. Translated: CASSLRGIVGETQYF.

The rearrangement uses TRBV11-2 and TRBJ1-3; no clear D gene. The CDR3 covers 11 residues. The V gene's germline CDR1 is SGHAT and CDR2 FQNNGV. V was clipped by 1 base and J by 10 bases, with 5 bases between them. This CDR3 reads CASSLGATIYF. The CDR3, as DNA: TGTGCCAGCAGCTTAGGAGCGACCATATATTTT.

The chain employs TRBV5-1 and TRBJ2-5; tentative D call: TRBD1 (6 bases). This CDR3 comprises 13 residues. With 4 bases removed from V and 4 bases from J, the gap between germline ends came to 11 bases. CDR1 and CDR2 from the germline V gene are SGHRS and YFSETQ. In DNA, the CDR3 is TGCGCCAGCAGCCAAAACAGGGTAGAGACCCAGTACTTC. Amino acids: CASSQNRVETQYF.

This chain uses TRBV5-6 with TRBJ2-5; D is undetermined. CDR3 length: 13 amino acids. V was cut by 1 base and J by 4 bases, with 8 bases left in between. Per germline, CDR1 SGHDT and CDR2 YYEEEE. CDR3 nucleotides: TGTGCCAGCAGCTTGATCTCCGGAGAGACCCAGTACTTC. This gives the protein CASSLISGETQYF.

This chain uses TRBV2 with TRBJ2-5; D may be TRBD2 (5 bases). The V gene lost 1 base and the J gene lost 5 bases, with 14 bases spanning the gap. Germline V gene lookup returns CDR1 SNHLY and CDR2 FYNNEI. This CDR3 comprises 15 residues. CDR3: CASSEEGLPNETQYF. The CDR3 nucleotides read TGTGCCAGCAGTGAAGAAGGACTGCCCAACGAGACCCAGTACTTC.

The chain joins TRBV9 to TRBJ2-6; D is perhaps TRBD2 (6 bases). The CDR3 consists of 18 residues. In germline, CDR1 is SGDLS, CDR2 YYNGEE. V lost 4 bases, J lost 1 base, and 18 bases lay in between. The CDR3 DNA reads as TGTGCCAGCAGCCCCCGCGGGACGGCGGATTCTGGGGCCAACGTCCTGACTTTC. Translating it yields CASSPRGTADSGANVLTF.

The chain recombines TRBV18 with TRBJ1-4, with D maybe TRBD1 (5 bases). The CDR3 contains 15 residues. V was trimmed by 6 bases and J by 3 bases, leaving 14 bases between them. Germline assignment: CDR1 KGHSH and CDR2 LQKENI. This CDR3 is CASSETRGANEKLFF. For the CDR3, the DNA is TGTGCCAGCTCGGAGACTAGGGGAGCTAATGAAAAACTGTTTTTT.

The gene calls are TRBV6-6 and TRBJ1-1; perhaps TRBD1 as D (6 bases). CDR1 and CDR2 (germline): MNHNY, SVGAGI (reference sequence). V was pared by 0 bases and J by 0 bases, with 8 bases between. The CDR3 extends over 15 amino acids. The CDR3, as DNA: TGTGCCAGCAGTTACTCAGAGGGGGTGAACACTGAAGCTTTCTTT. Translating it yields CASSYSEGVNTEAFF.

The chain carries TRBV27 and TRBJ2-2, with a tentative D call TRBD1 (5 bases). CDR3 length: 15 residues. The germline V gene has CDR1 MNHEY and CDR2 SMNVEV (reference sequence). The V gene lost 4 bases and the J gene lost 3 bases, with 12 bases spanning the gap. The CDR3 is CASSSDRGHTGELFF. DNA for the CDR3: TGTGCCAGCAGTTCCGACAGAGGCCACACCGGGGAGCTGTTTTTT.

This clone was observed once. This rearrangement joins TRBV6-1 to TRBJ2-3, with TRBD1 identical over 9 bases. The CDR3 runs 14 residues. Per germline, CDR1 MNHNS and CDR2 SASEGT. The J segment lost 5 bases and the V segment lost 2 bases, leaving 2 bases of the junction unmatched. Written as DNA, the CDR3 is TGTGCCAGCAGTGAACGACAGGGGGGAGATACGCAGTATTTT. It is translated as CASSERQGGDTQYF.